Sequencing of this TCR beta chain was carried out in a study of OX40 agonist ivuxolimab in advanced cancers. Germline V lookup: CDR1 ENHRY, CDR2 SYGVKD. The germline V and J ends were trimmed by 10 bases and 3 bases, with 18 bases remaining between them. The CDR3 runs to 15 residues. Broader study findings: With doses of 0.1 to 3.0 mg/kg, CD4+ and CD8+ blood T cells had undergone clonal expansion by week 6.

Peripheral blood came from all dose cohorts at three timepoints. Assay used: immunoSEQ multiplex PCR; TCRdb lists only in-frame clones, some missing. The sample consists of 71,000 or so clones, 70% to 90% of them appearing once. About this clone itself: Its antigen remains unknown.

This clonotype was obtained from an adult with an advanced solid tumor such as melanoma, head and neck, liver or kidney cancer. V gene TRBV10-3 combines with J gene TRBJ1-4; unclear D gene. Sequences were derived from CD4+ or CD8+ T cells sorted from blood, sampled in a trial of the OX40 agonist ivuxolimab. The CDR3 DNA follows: TGTGCCACCTTGGACCCGAGTAGCGCTAATGAAAAACTGTTTTTT. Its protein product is CATLDPSSANEKLFF.